A single sample is the source of the 12 T cell receptor beta chains below, sequenced in a study of T cell repertoires in cytomegalovirus infection. The antigens for these receptors are not known. TCRdb reanalysed the reads using MiXCR and keeps one entry per CDR3 protein. The table records around 770,000 distinct CDR3 sequences, around 29% of them present only once. Sequencing used cultured CD8+ T cells from PBMCs, obtained from culture after CMV antigen stimulation. These receptors originate from a human donor in good health (CMV status not recorded). Some clones in this sample may be carry-over from other donors' samples.

The chain employs TRBV19 and TRBJ1-2; 8 bases match TRBD1. CDR3 length equals 14 residues. Looked up from germline, CDR1 is LNHDA and CDR2 is SQIVND (reference sequence). The V segment lost 5 bases and the J segment 6 bases; nucleotides outside the gene matches: 8. The CDR3 coding sequence is TGTGCCAGTAGTTCCCGGACAGGGTTGGATGGCTACACCTTC. It specifies CASSSRTGLDGYTF.

The chain has TRBV7-9 and TRBJ2-2; unclear D gene. Germline V gives CDR1 SEHNR, CDR2 FQNEAQ (reference sequence). This CDR3 is 15 amino acids long. Deletions cut 0 bases from V and 0 bases from J, with 5 bases between. This CDR3 is CASSLALSNTGELFF. DNA for the CDR3: TGTGCCAGCAGCTTAGCGCTTTCGAACACCGGGGAGCTGTTTTTT.

The sample holds a few counts of this clonotype. The chain is built from TRBV7-9 and TRBJ2-5, with a possible D match to TRBD1 (6 bases). CDR3 length equals 14 residues. CDR1 and CDR2 from the germline V gene are SEHNR and FQNEAQ (reference sequence). V lost 0 bases to trimming and J lost 5 bases, with 10 bases between them. The CDR3 DNA follows: TGTGCCAGCAGCTTAGCGCGGCAGGGGGAGACCCAGTACTTC. It translates to CASSLARQGETQYF.

This clonotype was found a few times. V and J are TRBV4-3 and TRBJ1-2, with D unresolved. V was cut by 0 bases and J by 4 bases, with 12 bases left in between. CDR1 is LGHNA and CDR2 is YSLEER in the germline V gene. The CDR3 runs to 15 residues. Written as DNA, the CDR3 is TGCGCCAGCAGCCAAGATACGGGCTTCGGCTATGGCTACACCTTC. This encodes CASSQDTGFGYGYTF.

In its sample, this clonotype was seen a few times. This sequence joins TRBV6-5 and TRBJ1-2, with 8 bases matching TRBD1. V lost 2 bases, J lost 11 bases, and 4 bases stayed unmatched. There are 12 residues in the CDR3. Germline-derived CDR1 and CDR2 are MNHEY and SVGAGI. The CDR3: CASSYARDRYTF. In DNA form, the CDR3 reads TGTGCCAGCAGTTACGCAAGGGACAGGTACACCTTC.

This clonotype was observed a handful of times. The rearrangement links TRBV6-1 to TRBJ1-5; TRBD1 aligns across 8 bases. V shed 2 bases, J shed 3 bases, and the junction held 6 bases outside the gene matches. The V gene's germline CDR1 is MNHNS and CDR2 SASEGT. The CDR3 is 16 amino acids. CDR3 coding DNA: TGTGCCAGCAGTGAATTGGCAGGGGGCTTCAATCAGCCCCAGCATTTT. Translation: CASSELAGGFNQPQHF.

The chain is built from TRBV9 and TRBJ2-5; TRBD1 might be the D (5 bases). Germline V gives CDR1 SGDLS, CDR2 YYNGEE. The CDR3 extends over 14 amino acids. The V end was cut by 1 base, the J end by 7 bases, with 14 bases between. The CDR3 loop is CASSVRGFDGTQYF. The CDR3 nucleotides read TGTGCCAGCAGCGTAAGGGGATTTGATGGGACCCAGTACTTC.

The V gene is TRBV7-9, the J gene TRBJ2-7, with TRBD2 as a possible D gene (5 bases). With 1 base removed from V and 3 bases from J, the gap between germline ends came to 10 bases. CDR1 and CDR2 from the germline V gene are SEHNR and FQNEAQ (reference sequence). The CDR3 is made up of 14 amino acids. The CDR3 here is CASSLVNRDYEQYF. CDR3 nucleotides: TGTGCCAGCAGCTTAGTAAATCGGGACTACGAGCAGTACTTC.

This clonotype was picked up many times. The chain is built from TRBV10-3 and TRBJ1-2; no clear D. Trimming took off 0 bases at V and 6 bases at J, with 14 bases between the two ends. Germline V gives CDR1 ENHRY, CDR2 SYGVKD. The CDR3 is made up of 15 amino acids. CDR3 nucleotide sequence: TGTGCCATCAGTGAGTCTGACATCGGGCTCGATGGCTACACCTTC. It specifies CAISESDIGLDGYTF.

This clonotype was observed a handful of times. The chain uses TRBV7-6 and TRBJ2-5, with 8 bases that match TRBD1. CDR1 is SGHVS, CDR2 FNYEAQ, per germline. The CDR3 length is 14 residues. The J segment lost 3 bases and the V segment lost 6 bases, leaving 6 bases of the junction unmatched. The CDR3 sequence: CASSSRGPKETQYF. Written as DNA, the CDR3 is TGTGCCAGCAGTTCCAGGGGGCCCAAAGAGACCCAGTACTTC. Full variable domain (outside the CDR3, taken from reference TRBV7-6 and TRBJ2-5): GAGVSQSPRYKVTKRGQDVALRCDPISGHVSLYWYRQALGQGPEFLTYFNYEAQQDKSGLPNDRFSAERPEGSISTLTIQRTEQRDSAMYRCASSSRGPKETQYFGPGTRLLVL.

The genes are TRBV4-1 and TRBJ2-1; 11 bases map to TRBD2. J lost 5 bases, V lost 5 bases, and 5 bases had no gene match. CDR3 size: 15 residues. Looked up from germline, CDR1 is MGHRA and CDR2 is YSYEKL. The CDR3 bases are TGCGCCAGCAGCGAGACTAGCGGGGTTCACAATGAGCAGTTCTTC. This gives the protein CASSETSGVHNEQFF.

This clonotype was observed a few times. The rearrangement links TRBV5-1 to TRBJ1-5; D is undetermined. Between the trimmed V and J ends, which lost 4 bases and 3 bases, there was a span of 14 bases. Per germline, CDR1 SGHRS and CDR2 YFSETQ. The CDR3 covers 15 residues. CDR3 in DNA: TGCGCCAGCAGCCCCTGGGTGGGAGACAATCAGCCCCAGCATTTT. This codes for CASSPWVGDNQPQHF.